This T cell receptor (beta chain) was observed in a study of shared clonotypes between healthy human individuals. Clones were sequenced by immunoSEQ multiplex PCR, and TCRdb holds only the in-frame ones, with some missing. The sample consists of roughly 2 million clones, almost 96% of them appearing once. Comment on this clone: Other DNA variants within this sample encode the same CDR3.

CD4+ cells yielded CD45RA+ naive and CD45RA-negative memory subsets. The CDR3 sequence is 13 residues long. The V gene end was trimmed by 6 bases and the J gene end by 1 base; junction bases not matched to a gene: 2. Germline V gene sequence: CDR1 WNHNN, CDR2 SYGVQD (reference sequence). Sequencing was carried out using naive CD4+ T cells sorted from blood. Subset reported: CD45RA+ positively selected. The TCR comes from a man between 18 and 29 years old in good health. V is TRBV10-1 and J is TRBJ1-1; 7 bases are a match to TRBD1. The CDR3 DNA reads as TGCGCCAGCAGCCGGGACAGGAACACTGAAGCTTTCTTT. Its protein is CASSRDRNTEAFF.